Presented here are 6 T cell receptor beta chains from one specimen sequenced in a study of naive and memory T cell subsets. General study points: A few larger clonotypes appeared in naive repertoires, especially CD8, possibly memory cells re-expressing CD45RA.

No antigen is known for these receptors. An equimolar mix of two oligonucleotides served as the beta constant-region primer for TRBC1 and TRBC2. Ligated cDNA was amplified by four rounds of PCR with nested alpha and beta constant-region primers and SP2. One entry per CDR3 protein results from TCRdb running MiXCR on the UMI-ligation and nested PCR reads. Of approximately 140,000 distinct CDR3 sequences in the sample, roughly a fifth were seen once. The sequenced sample consisted of naive CD8+ T cells from blood. The receptor set was obtained from a human donor in good health.

This clonotype occurred a few times. The rearrangement uses TRBV28 and TRBJ2-3, with D unclear. V gave up 5 bases and J gave up 1 base, with 7 bases separating them. This CDR3 comprises 13 residues. In germline, CDR1 is MDHEN, CDR2 SYDVKM. The CDR3 coding sequence is TGTGCCAGCAGTGGACCCGGCACAGATACGCAGTATTTT. Translated: CASSGPGTDTQYF.

This clonotype was found a few times. This rearrangement joins TRBV12-3 or TRBV12-4 to TRBJ2-5, with 8 nucleotides matching TRBD2. The CDR3 has 17 residues. Trimming removed 8 bases from V and 1 base from J; junction bases left unmatched: 15. The chain's CDR3 is CASDSPKRTSGQETQYF. In nucleotides, the CDR3 is TGTGCCAGCGATTCCCCGAAAAGAACTAGCGGCCAAGAGACCCAGTACTTC.

This clonotype was counted a few times. This chain connects TRBV7-6 to TRBJ2-1, with 15 bases lining up with TRBD2. The junction had 9 bases not matched to a gene; V was cut back by 6 bases and J by 9 bases. Germline assignment: CDR1 SGHVS and CDR2 FNYEAQ. The CDR3 consists of 16 residues. The CDR3 DNA follows: TGTGCCAGCAGTTTGGGACTAGCGGGAGGTATCGGTGAGCAGTTCTTC. Translation: CASSLGLAGGIGEQFF.

The CDR3 coding sequence is TGTGCCAGCACCCAAAACGCGTACCAAGAGACCCAGTACTTC. Amino acid sequence: CASTQNAYQETQYF. The J gene is TRBJ2-5, the V gene TRBV6-5; D gene unclear. This CDR3 is built from 14 residues. V lost 7 bases, J lost 0 bases, and 12 bases lay in between. CDR1 and CDR2 from the germline V gene are MNHEY and SVGAGI.

The chain has TRBV5-5 and TRBJ1-5; TRBD1 matches 9 bases. The CDR3 consists of 15 residues. The junction had 6 bases not matched to a gene; V was cut back by 4 bases and J by 4 bases. Germline CDR1 and CDR2: SGHKS and YYEKEE (reference sequence). The DNA for the CDR3 is TGTGCCAGCAGCCTAGGGGACAGGGTAAATCAGCCCCAGCATTTT. Translated: CASSLGDRVNQPQHF.

The genes are TRBV9 and TRBJ1-5; 8 bases are a match to TRBD1. This CDR3 has 14 residues. Trimming cost V 4 bases and J 9 bases; bases outside gene matches: 9. In germline, CDR1 is SGDLS, CDR2 YYNGEE. CDR3 coding DNA: TGTGCCAGCAGCCCTTCGCAGGGGGCAGGGCCCCAGCATTTT. Protein: CASSPSQGAGPQHF.